The subject of this entry is one TCR beta chain. Antigen unknown. RNA was extracted and reverse transcribed into cDNA as the sequencing template. Generated by immunoSEQ multiplex PCR, the TCRdb table keeps only in-frame clones and is missing some. Here the sample spans about 150,000 clones, about 87% being singletons. The data are from a study of CD8+ T cells in alopecia areata. General study results and limits: Clonality in lesional scalp, especially alopecia totalis/universalis, exceeded that of normal scalp.

CDR3 length equals 15 residues. Germline V lookup: CDR1 SQVTM, CDR2 ANQGSEA. V lost 0 bases to trimming and J lost 2 bases; unmatched junction nucleotides: 7. Here the sequenced sample was CD8+ T cells sorted from blood, taken at week 0. V is TRBV29-1 and J is TRBJ2-7; 7 bases fit TRBD1. The sequence derives from a human donor with alopecia areata. The CDR3 region is CSVEDQGTDTYEQYF. CDR3 bases: TGCAGCGTTGAAGATCAAGGGACAGACACCTACGAGCAGTACTTC.